This T cell receptor beta chain was identified during a study of identical twins. Study observations and caveats: Conclusions were based on cross-sectional statistical analysis, without following the same donors. Whereas memory repertoires showed no such difference, abundant cord blood beta clonotypes carried fewer insertions.

A universal primer binding site was introduced by template switching. The final cDNA contained unique molecular identifiers. TCRdb reprocessed the 5' RACE reads with MiXCR, giving one entry per CDR3 protein. The repertoire consists of about 700,000 distinct CDR3 sequences, with around 8.3% occurring once and the leading ten covering 0.98%. The table lists this clonotype with many counts. The antigen is unknown. Healthy Caucasian individuals made up all the donors. The V end lost 3 bases, the J end lost 2 bases, and 7 bases lay between the germline ends. The CDR3 runs to 13 residues. The same specimen was also included in a second study, on yellow fever vaccine responses in identical twins.

The TCR comes from a woman aged 18-30 years in good health. Sequenced material: PBMCs. This chain uses TRBV12-3 or TRBV12-4 with TRBJ1-2, with D perhaps matching TRBD1 (5 bases). CDR3 nucleotides: TGTGCCAGCAGTTTTAAGGGGAACTATGGCTACACCTTC. Its protein is CASSFKGNYGYTF.